This T cell receptor (beta chain) was recovered during a study of regulatory T cells in long-lasting Graves disease. Trimming removed 2 bases from V and 2 bases from J, with 6 bases in between. CDR3 size: 13 residues. Whole-study findings and limits: Fewer public clonotypes were shared by new patients (just under 1,000) than by persistent patients (around 2,900).

The time point was: newly diagnosed GD, antithyroid drugs for less than 3 months. The TCR library was prepared using RNA isolated from PBMCs. Xi'an, China, was home to the endocrinology department that provided patients. Of note for this clonotype: The antigen is undetermined.

According to the study, TCR beta libraries were built with iRepertoire HTBI primers and CDR3-region Arm-PCR. Each CDR3 protein is one row after TCRdb ran MiXCR on the multiplex PCR reads. The sample contains approximately 490,000 distinct CDR3 sequences, around 16% of which appear only once. These same data were also listed under a study on T cells in Graves' hyperthyroidism and ophthalmopathy. Per that paper: Also found in blood were most expanded thyroid clonotypes above 0.001.

This sequence joins TRBV12-3 or TRBV12-4 and TRBJ1-2; D gene uncertain. This material consisted of peripheral blood mononuclear cells (PBMCs), taken at new diagnosis, from a patient treated with antithyroid drugs. This TCR was sampled from a man aged 35 to 55 with Graves disease. The CDR3 spells CASSLSWNYGYTF. DNA for the CDR3: TGTGCCAGCAGTTTATCCTGGAACTATGGCTACACCTTC.